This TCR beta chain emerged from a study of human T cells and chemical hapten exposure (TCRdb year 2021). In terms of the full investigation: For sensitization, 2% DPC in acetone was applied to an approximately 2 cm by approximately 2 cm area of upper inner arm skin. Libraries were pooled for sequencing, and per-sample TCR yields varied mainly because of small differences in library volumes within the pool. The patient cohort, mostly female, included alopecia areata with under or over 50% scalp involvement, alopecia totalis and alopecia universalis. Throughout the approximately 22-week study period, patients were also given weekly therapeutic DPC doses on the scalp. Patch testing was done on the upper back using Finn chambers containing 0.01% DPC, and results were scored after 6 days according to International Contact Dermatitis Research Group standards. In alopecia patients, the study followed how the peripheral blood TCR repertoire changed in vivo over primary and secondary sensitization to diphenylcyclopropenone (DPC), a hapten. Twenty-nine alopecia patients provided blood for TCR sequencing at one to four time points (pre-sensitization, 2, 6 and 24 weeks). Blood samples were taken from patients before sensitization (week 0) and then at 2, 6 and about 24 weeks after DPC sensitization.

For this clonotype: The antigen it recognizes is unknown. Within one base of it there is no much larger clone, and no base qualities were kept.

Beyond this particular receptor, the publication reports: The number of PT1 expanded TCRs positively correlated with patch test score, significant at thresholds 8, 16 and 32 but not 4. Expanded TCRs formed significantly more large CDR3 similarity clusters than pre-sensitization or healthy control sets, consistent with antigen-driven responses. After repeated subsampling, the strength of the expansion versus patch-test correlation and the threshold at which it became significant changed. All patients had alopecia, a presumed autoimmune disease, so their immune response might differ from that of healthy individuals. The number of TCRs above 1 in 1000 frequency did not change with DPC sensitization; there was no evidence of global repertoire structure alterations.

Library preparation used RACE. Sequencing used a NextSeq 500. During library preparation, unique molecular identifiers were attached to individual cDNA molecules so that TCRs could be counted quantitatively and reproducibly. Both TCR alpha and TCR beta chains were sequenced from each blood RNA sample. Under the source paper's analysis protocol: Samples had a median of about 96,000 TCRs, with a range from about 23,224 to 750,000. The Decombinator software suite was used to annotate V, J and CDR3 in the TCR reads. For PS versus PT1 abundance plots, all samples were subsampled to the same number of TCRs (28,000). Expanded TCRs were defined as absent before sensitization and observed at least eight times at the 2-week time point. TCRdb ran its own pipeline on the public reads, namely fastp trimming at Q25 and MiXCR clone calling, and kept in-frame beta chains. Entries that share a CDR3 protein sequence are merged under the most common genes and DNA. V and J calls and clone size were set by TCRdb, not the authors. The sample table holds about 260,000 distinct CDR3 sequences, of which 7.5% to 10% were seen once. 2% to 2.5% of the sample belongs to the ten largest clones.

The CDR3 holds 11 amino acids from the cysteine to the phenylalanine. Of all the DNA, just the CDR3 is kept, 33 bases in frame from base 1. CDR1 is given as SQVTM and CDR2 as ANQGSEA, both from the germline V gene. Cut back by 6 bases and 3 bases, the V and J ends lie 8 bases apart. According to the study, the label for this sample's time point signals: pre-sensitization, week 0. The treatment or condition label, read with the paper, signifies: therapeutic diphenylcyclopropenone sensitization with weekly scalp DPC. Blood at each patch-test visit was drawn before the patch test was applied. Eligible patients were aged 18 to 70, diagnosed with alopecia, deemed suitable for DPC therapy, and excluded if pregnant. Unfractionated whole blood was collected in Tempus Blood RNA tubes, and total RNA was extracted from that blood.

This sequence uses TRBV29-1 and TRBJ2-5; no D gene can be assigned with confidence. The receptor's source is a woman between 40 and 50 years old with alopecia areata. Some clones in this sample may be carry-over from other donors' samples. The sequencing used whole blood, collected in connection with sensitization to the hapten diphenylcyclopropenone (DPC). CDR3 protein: CSVRTKETQYF. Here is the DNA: TGCAGCGTCCGTACGAAAGAGACCCAGTACTTC.